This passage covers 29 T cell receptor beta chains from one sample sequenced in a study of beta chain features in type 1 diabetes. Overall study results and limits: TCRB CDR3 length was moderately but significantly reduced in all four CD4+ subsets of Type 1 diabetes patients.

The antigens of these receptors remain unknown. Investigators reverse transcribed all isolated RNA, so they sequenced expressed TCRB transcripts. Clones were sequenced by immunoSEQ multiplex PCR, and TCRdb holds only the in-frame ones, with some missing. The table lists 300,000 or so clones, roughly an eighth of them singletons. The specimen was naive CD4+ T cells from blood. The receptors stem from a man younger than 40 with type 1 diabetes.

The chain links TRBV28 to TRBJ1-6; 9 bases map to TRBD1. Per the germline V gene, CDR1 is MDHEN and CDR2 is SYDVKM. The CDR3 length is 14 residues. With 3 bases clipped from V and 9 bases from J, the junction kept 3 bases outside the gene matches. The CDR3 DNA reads TGTGCCAGCAGTTTTCCGGACAGGGGTTCACCCCTCCACTTT. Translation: CASSFPDRGSPLHF.

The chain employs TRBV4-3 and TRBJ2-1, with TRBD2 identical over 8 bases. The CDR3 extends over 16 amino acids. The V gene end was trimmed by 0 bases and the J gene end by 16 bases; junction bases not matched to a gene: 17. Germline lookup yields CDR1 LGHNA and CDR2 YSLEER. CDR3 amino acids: CASSQDFLVAGRGGFF. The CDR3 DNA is TGCGCCAGCAGCCAAGATTTCTTGGTAGCGGGAAGAGGCGGTTTCTTC.

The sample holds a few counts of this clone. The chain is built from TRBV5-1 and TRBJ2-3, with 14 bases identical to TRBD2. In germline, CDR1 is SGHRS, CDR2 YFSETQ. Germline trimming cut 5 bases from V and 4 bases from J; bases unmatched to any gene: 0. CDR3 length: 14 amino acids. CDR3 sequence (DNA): TGCGCCAGCAGGGGACTAGCGGGAGCAGATACGCAGTATTTT. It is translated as CASRGLAGADTQYF.

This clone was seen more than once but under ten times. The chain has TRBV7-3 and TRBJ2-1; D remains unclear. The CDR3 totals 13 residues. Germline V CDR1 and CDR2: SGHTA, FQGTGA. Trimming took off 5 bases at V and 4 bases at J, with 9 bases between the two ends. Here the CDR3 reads CASSATGYNEQFF. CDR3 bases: TGTGCCAGCAGCGCGACTGGATACAATGAGCAGTTCTTC.

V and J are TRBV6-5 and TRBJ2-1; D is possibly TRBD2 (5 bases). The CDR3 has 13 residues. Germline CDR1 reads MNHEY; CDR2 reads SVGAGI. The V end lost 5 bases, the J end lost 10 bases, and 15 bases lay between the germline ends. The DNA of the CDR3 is TGTGCCAGCAGTACGCCTCAGAGCGGAGAGCAGTTCTTC. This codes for CASSTPQSGEQFF.

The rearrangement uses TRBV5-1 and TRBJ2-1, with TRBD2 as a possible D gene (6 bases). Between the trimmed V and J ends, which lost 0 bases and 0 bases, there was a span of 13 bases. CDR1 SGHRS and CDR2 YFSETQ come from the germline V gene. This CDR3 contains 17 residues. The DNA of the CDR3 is TGCGCCAGCAGCTTGGTCCTAGCGCAAAGCTCCTACAATGAGCAGTTCTTC. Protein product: CASSLVLAQSSYNEQFF. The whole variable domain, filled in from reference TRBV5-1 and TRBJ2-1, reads KAGVTQTPRYLIKTRGQQVTLSCSPISGHRSVSWYQQTPGQGLQFLFEYFSETQRNKGNFPGRFSGRQFSNSRSEMNVSTLELGDSALYLCASSLVLAQSSYNEQFFGPGTRLTVL.

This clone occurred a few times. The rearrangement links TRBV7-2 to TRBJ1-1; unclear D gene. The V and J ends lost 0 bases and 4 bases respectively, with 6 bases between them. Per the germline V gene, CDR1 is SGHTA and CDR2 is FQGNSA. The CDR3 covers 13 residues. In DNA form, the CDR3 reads TGTGCCAGCAGCTTAGCGCGGGTCACTGAAGCTTTCTTT. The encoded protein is CASSLARVTEAFF. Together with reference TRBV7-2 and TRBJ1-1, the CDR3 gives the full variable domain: GAGVSQSPSNKVTEKGKDVELRCDPISGHTALYWYRQSLGQGLEFLIYFQGNSAPDKSGLPSDRFSAERTGGSVSTLTIQRTQQEDSAVYLCASSLARVTEAFFGQGTRLTVV.

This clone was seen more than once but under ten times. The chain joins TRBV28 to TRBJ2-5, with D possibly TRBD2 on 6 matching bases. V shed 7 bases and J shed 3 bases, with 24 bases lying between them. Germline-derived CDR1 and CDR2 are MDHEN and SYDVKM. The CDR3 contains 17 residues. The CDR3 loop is CASTLSGTFLWKETQYF. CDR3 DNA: TGTGCCAGCACTCTCAGTGGGACTTTCCTGTGGAAAGAGACCCAGTACTTC.

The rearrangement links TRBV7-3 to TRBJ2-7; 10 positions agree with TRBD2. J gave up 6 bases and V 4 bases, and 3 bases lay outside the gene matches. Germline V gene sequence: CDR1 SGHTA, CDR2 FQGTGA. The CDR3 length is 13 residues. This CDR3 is CASSSRTSGEQYF. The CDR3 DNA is TGTGCCAGCAGCTCCCGGACTAGCGGCGAGCAGTACTTC.

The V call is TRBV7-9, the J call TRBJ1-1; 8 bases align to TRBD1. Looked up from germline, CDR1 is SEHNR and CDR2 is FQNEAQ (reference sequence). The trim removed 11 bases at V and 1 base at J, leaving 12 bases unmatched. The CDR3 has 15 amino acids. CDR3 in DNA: TGTGCCGGCCCCCTCCCGGGGACAGGGAACACTGAAGCTTTCTTT. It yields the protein CAGPLPGTGNTEAFF.

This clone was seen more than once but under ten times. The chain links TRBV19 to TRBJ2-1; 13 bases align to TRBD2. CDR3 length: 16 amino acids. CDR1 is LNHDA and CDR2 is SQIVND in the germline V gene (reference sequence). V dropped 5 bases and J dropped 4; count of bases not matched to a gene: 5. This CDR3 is CASSPGLAGEYNEQFF. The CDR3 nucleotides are TGTGCCAGTAGTCCAGGACTAGCGGGAGAGTACAATGAGCAGTTCTTC.

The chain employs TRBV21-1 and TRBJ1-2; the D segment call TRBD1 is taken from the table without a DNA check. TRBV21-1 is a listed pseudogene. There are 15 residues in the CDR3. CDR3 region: CASSRAIDRAAGYTF. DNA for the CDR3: TGTGCCAGCAGCCGTGCTATCGACAGGGCAGCTGGCTACACCTTC.

CDR3 region: CASSLGGRSYEQYF. For the CDR3, the DNA is TGTGCCAGCAGCTTAGGGGGGCGGTCCTACGAGCAGTACTTC. This chain joins TRBV7-2 and TRBJ2-7; D may be TRBD1 (6 bases). V was pared by 1 base and J by 1 base, with 8 bases between. CDR3 length: 14 amino acids. The germline CDR1 and CDR2 sequences are SGHTA and FQGNSA.

The CDR3 bases are TGTGCCAGTAGTATTGGGACTAGCGCCGGGGAGCTGTTTTTT. Translated, it gives CASSIGTSAGELFF. This chain connects TRBV19 to TRBJ2-2; 10 bases are a match to TRBD2. Germline V gene data show CDR1 as LNHDA and CDR2 as SQIVND (reference sequence). The trim removed 3 bases at V and 6 bases at J, leaving 1 base unmatched. The CDR3 contains 14 residues. The entire variable domain, with the rest obtained from reference TRBV19 and TRBJ2-2, is as follows: DGGITQSPKYLFRKEGQNVTLSCEQNLNHDAMYWYRQDPGQGLRLIYYSQIVNDFQKGDIAEGYSVSREKKESFPLTVTSAQKNPTAFYLCASSIGTSAGELFFGEGSRLTVL.

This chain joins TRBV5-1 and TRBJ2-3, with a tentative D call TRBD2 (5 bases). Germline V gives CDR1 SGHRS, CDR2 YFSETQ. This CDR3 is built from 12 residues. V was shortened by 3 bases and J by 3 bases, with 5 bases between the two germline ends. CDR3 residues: CASSSGTDTQYF. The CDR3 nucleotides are TGCGCCAGCAGCTCGGGAACAGATACGCAGTATTTT.

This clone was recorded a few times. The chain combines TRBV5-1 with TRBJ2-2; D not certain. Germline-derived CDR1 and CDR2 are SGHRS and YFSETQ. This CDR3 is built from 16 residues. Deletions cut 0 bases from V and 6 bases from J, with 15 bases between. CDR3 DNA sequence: TGCGCCAGCAGCTTGGGAACAGCCCCGATCGCCGGGGAGCTGTTTTTT. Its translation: CASSLGTAPIAGELFF.

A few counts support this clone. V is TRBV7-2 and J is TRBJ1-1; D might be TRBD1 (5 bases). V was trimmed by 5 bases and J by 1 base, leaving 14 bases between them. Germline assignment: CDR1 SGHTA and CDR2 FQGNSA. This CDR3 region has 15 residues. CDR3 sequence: CASSPDKGWNTEAFF. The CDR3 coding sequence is TGTGCCAGCAGCCCGGACAAGGGTTGGAACACTGAAGCTTTCTTT.

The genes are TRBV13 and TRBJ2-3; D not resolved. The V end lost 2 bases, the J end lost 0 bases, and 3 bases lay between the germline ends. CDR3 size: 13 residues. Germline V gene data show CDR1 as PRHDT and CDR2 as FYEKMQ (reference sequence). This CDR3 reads CASSLRSTDTQYF. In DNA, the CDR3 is TGTGCCAGCAGCTTACGGAGCACAGATACGCAGTATTTT.

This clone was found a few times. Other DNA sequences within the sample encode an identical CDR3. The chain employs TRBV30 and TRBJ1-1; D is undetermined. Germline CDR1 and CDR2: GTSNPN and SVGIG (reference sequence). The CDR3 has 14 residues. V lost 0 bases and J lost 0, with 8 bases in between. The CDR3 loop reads CAWSVGRVNTEAFF. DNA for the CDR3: TGTGCCTGGAGTGTTGGTCGGGTGAACACTGAAGCTTTCTTT.

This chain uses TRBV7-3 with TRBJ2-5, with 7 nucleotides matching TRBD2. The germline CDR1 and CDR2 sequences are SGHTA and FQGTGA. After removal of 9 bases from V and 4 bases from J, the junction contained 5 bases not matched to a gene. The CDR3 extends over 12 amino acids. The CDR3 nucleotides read TGTGCCAGAGACATAGCGGGAGAGACCCAGTACTTC. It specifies CARDIAGETQYF.

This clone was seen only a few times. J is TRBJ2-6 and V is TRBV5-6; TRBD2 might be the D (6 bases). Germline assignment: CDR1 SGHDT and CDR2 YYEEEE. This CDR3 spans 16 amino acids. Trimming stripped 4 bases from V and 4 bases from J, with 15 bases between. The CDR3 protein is CASSRRGGLGANVLTF. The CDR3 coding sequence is TGTGCCAGCAGCCGAAGAGGAGGGCTCGGGGCCAACGTCCTGACTTTC.

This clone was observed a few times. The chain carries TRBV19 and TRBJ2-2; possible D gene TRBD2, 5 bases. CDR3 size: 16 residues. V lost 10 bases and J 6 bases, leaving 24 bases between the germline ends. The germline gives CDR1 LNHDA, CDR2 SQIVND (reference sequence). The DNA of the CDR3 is TGTGCCACCACATCTCCTCTACGGGGATTCGCCGGGGAGCTGTTTTTT. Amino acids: CATTSPLRGFAGELFF.

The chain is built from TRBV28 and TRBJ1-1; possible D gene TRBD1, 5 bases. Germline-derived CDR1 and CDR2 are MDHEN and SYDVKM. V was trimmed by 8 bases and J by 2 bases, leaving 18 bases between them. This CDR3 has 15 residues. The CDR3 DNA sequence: TGTGCCAGCCTAGCTGGGGGGTTAAGAAACACTGAAGCTTTCTTT. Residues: CASLAGGLRNTEAFF.

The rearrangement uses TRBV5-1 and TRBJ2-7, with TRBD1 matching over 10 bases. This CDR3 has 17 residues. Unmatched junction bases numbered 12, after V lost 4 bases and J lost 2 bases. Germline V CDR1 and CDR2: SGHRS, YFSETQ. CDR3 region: CASSRLGGTGVAYEQYF. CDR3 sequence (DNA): TGCGCCAGCAGCCGCTTGGGAGGGACAGGGGTTGCCTACGAGCAGTACTTC.

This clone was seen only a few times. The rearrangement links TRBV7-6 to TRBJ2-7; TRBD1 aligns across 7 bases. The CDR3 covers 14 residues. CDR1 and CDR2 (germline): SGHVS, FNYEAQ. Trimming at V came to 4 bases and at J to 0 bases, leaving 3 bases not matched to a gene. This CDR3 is CASSSRDSSYEQYF. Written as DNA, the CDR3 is TGTGCCAGCAGCTCCCGGGACAGCTCCTACGAGCAGTACTTC.

CDR3: CASSLGQVNVETQYF. DNA of the CDR3: TGTGCCAGCAGCTTGGGACAGGTTAATGTGGAGACCCAGTACTTC. The chain is built from TRBV7-9 and TRBJ2-5; 8 positions match TRBD1. V dropped 3 bases and J dropped 5; count of bases not matched to a gene: 8. This CDR3 is 15 amino acids long. From germline, CDR1 is SEHNR and CDR2 FQNEAQ (reference sequence).

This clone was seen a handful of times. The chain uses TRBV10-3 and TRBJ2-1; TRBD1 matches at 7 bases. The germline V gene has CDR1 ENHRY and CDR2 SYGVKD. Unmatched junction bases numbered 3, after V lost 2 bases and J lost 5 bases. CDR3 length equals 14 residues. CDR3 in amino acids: CAISETTGDNEQFF. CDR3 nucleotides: TGTGCCATCAGTGAGACAACAGGGGACAATGAGCAGTTCTTC.

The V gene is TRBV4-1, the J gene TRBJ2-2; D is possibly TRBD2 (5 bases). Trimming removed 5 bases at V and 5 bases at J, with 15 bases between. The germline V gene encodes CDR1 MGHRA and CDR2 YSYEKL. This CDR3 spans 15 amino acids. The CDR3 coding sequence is TGCGCCAGCAGCTTCGGACTCCGCGGGACCGGGGAGCTGTTTTTT. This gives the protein CASSFGLRGTGELFF.

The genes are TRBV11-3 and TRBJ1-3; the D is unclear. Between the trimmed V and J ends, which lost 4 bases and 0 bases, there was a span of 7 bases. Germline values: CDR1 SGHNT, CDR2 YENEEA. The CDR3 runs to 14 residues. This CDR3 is CASSSADSGNTIYF. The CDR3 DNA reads TGTGCCAGCAGCTCCGCGGACTCTGGAAACACCATATATTTT.